This record covers a single TCR beta chain. Its antigen is unknown. Base-call qualities are not available, and no considerably larger clone is one nucleotide away. The data originate from a study of cytotoxic CD8 clonotypes in ibrutinib-treated CLL (dated by TCRdb to the early 2020s). Regarding the research as a whole: The cohort was composed of 10 to 11 relapsed/refractory and around 15 treatment-naive patients; IGHV unmutated status was identified in about 17 patients. Response samples were taken after a median of roughly a year on treatment, ranging from about 6 to 40 months. Longitudinal samples were available for about 30% of the roughly 90 trial participants. Cryopreserved peripheral blood mononuclear cells were collected at three points: before therapy, at response, and at either sustained remission or disease progression. Patients were still on ibrutinib when every remission and progressive disease sample was collected. Samples averaged roughly 280,000 productive templates and some 96,000 productive rearrangements. Partial responses were observed in roughly 24 patients and complete responses in 2; after a median follow-up of 68 months, remission was maintained in approximately 14 patients and progression was observed in about twelve. What the work shows at the level of the full study, not this receptor alone: Sampling times were not matched between sustained-remission and progressing patients, and lymph node repertoires were not studied. Clonality increased at ibrutinib response, stayed stable in sustained remission, and fell back toward baseline at progression. At baseline, clonality was higher than in age-matched healthy donors and showed a strong correlation with circulating CD8+ T-cell counts. Public clonotypes were rare and either contracted or stayed stable during treatment, and the rise in clonality at ibrutinib response reflected the expansion of private clonotypes.

On a MiSeq, deep resolution sequencing aimed for a depth between 1 in 1 million and 1 in 200,000 T cells, with each clonotype covered 10x on average. The immunoSEQ hsTCRB Kit was used to generate the TCR beta libraries. Concerning the study's data processing: Data were analyzed with ImmunoSEQ Data Assistant and ImmunoSEQ Analyzer, with V, D and J genes assigned per IMGT definitions. Clonality, which ranges from 0 to 1, was calculated as one minus the normalized Shannon entropy of productive rearrangement frequencies. Only overrepresented clonotypes making up at least 0.05% of the repertoire of each patient were included in the public clonotype analysis. Thirteen age-matched healthy donor repertoires from immuneACCESS were used as controls for clonality. TCRdb took this table from immuneACCESS and kept in-frame rearrangements with V and J called. Such tables lack part of the clones; where checked against another copy, unresolved V genes explain under half of the gap, and the rest is unexplained. Clone size and V and J calls were adopted from that table, with D and trimming inferred from the DNA. Counted in this sample were around 97,000 clones; approximately 82% of them appeared once. The top ten constitute 32% of the sample.

The germline V gene specifies MNHNS as CDR1 and SASEGT as CDR2. V and J are truncated by 7 bases and 2 bases respectively, leaving an intervening sequence of 12 bases. The CDR3, cysteine through phenylalanine, is 13 amino acids long. Left in the record is the CDR3 DNA by itself, 39 bases read in frame from the first base. The meaning of the sample's time point label: 12 to 13 months on ibrutinib. For TCR beta library preparation, around 1.8 micrograms of genomic DNA were extracted from the cryopreserved PBMCs. Longitudinal blood samples from CLL patients receiving ibrutinib monotherapy were subjected to high-throughput TCR beta sequencing. Patients were enrolled in a phase 2 open-label single-center ibrutinib monotherapy trial.

The source was PBMCs, collected after 12 months of ibrutinib treatment. The chain is encoded by TRBV6-1 joined to TRBJ2-7, with a weak D call of TRBD2 (6 bases match). The origin of this receptor is a human donor with chronic lymphocytic leukemia. The CDR3 region has the sequence CASTVGGAYEQYF. The nucleotide sequence reads TGTGCCAGCACCGTCGGGGGAGCCTACGAGCAGTACTTC.